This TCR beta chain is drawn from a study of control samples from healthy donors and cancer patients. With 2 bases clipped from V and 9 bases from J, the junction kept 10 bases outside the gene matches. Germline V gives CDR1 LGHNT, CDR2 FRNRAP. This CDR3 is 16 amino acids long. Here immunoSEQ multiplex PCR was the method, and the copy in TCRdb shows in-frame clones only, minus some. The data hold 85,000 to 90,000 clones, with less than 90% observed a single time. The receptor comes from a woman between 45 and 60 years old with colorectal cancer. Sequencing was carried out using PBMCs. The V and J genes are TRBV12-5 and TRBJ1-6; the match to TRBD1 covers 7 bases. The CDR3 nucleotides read TGTGCTAGTGGTTTGTCTACAGGGGTCGGCGGTTCACCCCTCCACTTT. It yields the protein CASGLSTGVGGSPLHF. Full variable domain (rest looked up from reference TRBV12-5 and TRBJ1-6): DARVTQTPRHKVTEMGQEVTMRCQPILGHNTVFWYRQTMMQGLELLAYFRNRAPLDDSGMPKDRFSAEMPDATLATLKIQPSEPRDSAVYFCASGLSTGVGGSPLHFGNGTRLTVT.